These 18 T cell receptor beta chains were all obtained from the same sample, sequenced in a study of blood T cell repertoires in COVID-19. Profiling relied on immunoSEQ multiplex PCR, and the TCRdb table lists in-frame clones only, not all of them. The data show around 380,000 clones, with roughly 77% seen just once and about 1% held by the top ten. Sequences were obtained from peripheral blood. The receptors derive from a human donor with acute or convalescent COVID-19. The donor label of this sample is uncertain.

The chain links TRBV6-2 or TRBV6-3 to TRBJ1-5; weak D call: TRBD1 (5 bases). The CDR3 totals 15 residues. The V end was cut by 4 bases, the J end by 6 bases, with 16 bases between. Germline CDR1 reads MNHEY; CDR2 reads SVGEGT. The CDR3 DNA follows: TGTGCCAGCAGTTTTACCCTCGGGGGGGGTCAGCCCCAGCATTTT. It is translated as CASSFTLGGGQPQHF.

The V and J genes are TRBV7-9 and TRBJ1-4; no firm D call. V was clipped by 2 bases and J by 3 bases, with 13 bases between them. Germline loops: CDR1 SEHNR, CDR2 FQNEAQ (reference sequence). The CDR3 is made up of 16 amino acids. CDR3 nucleotide sequence: TGTGCCAGCAGCTTAATTTCGGGGAGGGCTAATGAAAAACTGTTTTTT. This translates into CASSLISGRANEKLFF.

V usage is TRBV10-3 and J usage is TRBJ2-5; 7 positions agree with TRBD2. In germline, CDR1 is ENHRY, CDR2 SYGVKD. This CDR3 contains 14 residues. V shed 4 bases and J 4 bases; nucleotides not matched to a gene: 6. The chain's CDR3 is CAISAGWGGETQYF. The CDR3 DNA follows: TGTGCCATCAGTGCAGGATGGGGGGGAGAGACCCAGTACTTC.

This chain uses TRBV7-2 with TRBJ2-7; 7 positions match TRBD1. The germline V gene has CDR1 SGHTA and CDR2 FQGNSA. CDR3 length: 14 amino acids. The V segment lost 4 bases and the J segment 5 bases; nucleotides outside the gene matches: 8. CDR3 sequence reads: CASSYRGWLDEQYF. CDR3 sequence (DNA): TGTGCCAGCAGCTACAGGGGCTGGCTAGACGAGCAGTACTTC. Looking up the rest from reference TRBV7-2 and TRBJ2-7 gives the full variable domain: GAGVSQSPSNKVTEKGKDVELRCDPISGHTALYWYRQSLGQGLEFLIYFQGNSAPDKSGLPSDRFSAERTGGSVSTLTIQRTQQEDSAVYLCASSYRGWLDEQYFGPGTRLTVT.

The chain is built from TRBV6-5 and TRBJ2-2, with D possibly being TRBD2 (6 bases). Germline values: CDR1 MNHEY, CDR2 SVGAGI. This CDR3 contains 15 residues. V dropped 7 bases and J dropped 1 base, with 13 bases sitting between them. The CDR3 bases are TGTGCCAGCACGAGGAGGGCGATGAACACCGGGGAGCTGTTTTTT. This translates into CASTRRAMNTGELFF.

This clone has a handful of counts. This sequence joins TRBV3-1 (or the pseudogene TRBV3-2) and TRBJ2-5; D might be TRBD2 (6 bases). The germline V and J ends were trimmed by 4 bases and 2 bases, with 14 bases remaining between them. Per germline, CDR1 LGHDT and CDR2 YNNKEL (reference sequence). CDR3 length equals 15 residues. CDR3 sequence (DNA): TGTGCCAGCAGCCCCCGGGACTTCTATCAAGAGACCCAGTACTTC. It encodes CASSPRDFYQETQYF.

Here the CDR3 reads CASSQVVLLAGPNEQFF. The CDR3 region has the DNA TGCGCCAGCAGCCAAGTCGTGCTACTAGCGGGACCCAATGAGCAGTTCTTC. This chain links TRBV4-1 with TRBJ2-1; 10 bases are shared with TRBD2. V shed 1 base, J shed 6 bases, and the junction held 9 bases outside the gene matches. Germline values: CDR1 MGHRA, CDR2 YSYEKL. This CDR3 comprises 17 residues.

The rearrangement joins TRBV11-2 to TRBJ2-1, with D unresolved. V shed 5 bases and J shed 4 bases, with 12 bases lying between them. Looked up from germline, CDR1 is SGHAT and CDR2 is FQNNGV. The CDR3 runs 14 residues. CDR3 in DNA: TGTGCCAGCAGCCCCTCGAGGCGGTACAATGAGCAGTTCTTC. Its translation: CASSPSRRYNEQFF.

J is TRBJ1-2 and V is TRBV5-1; D is perhaps TRBD1 (5 bases). V was trimmed by 1 base and J by 4 bases, leaving 14 bases between them. Germline loops: CDR1 SGHRS, CDR2 YFSETQ. This CDR3 contains 15 residues. The CDR3 sequence: CASSLLVGGTYGYTF. CDR3 DNA sequence: TGCGCCAGCAGCTTGTTGGTTGGCGGGACCTATGGCTACACCTTC.

Regarding this clone: The same CDR3 also results from other DNA sequences found in this sample. The V gene is TRBV18, the J gene TRBJ1-1, with 8 bases identical to TRBD1. The V segment lost 2 bases and the J segment 3 bases; nucleotides outside the gene matches: 2. The CDR3 runs to 14 residues. Germline V lookup: CDR1 KGHSH, CDR2 LQKENI. The DNA for the CDR3 is TGTGCCAGCTCACCAGGACAGGGTCACACTGAAGCTTTCTTT. Translating it yields CASSPGQGHTEAFF.

The chain links TRBV10-2 to TRBJ2-3; D gene unclear. The CDR3 runs to 14 residues. Germline CDR1 WSHSY, CDR2 SAAADI. Trimming left V 7 bases short and J 2 bases short, with 13 bases between. CDR3 sequence reads: CASMGPLDTDTQYF. The CDR3 DNA sequence: TGCGCCAGCATGGGCCCACTGGACACAGATACGCAGTATTTT.

CDR3 sequence (DNA): TGTGCTAGTGGTATGTCACCGAGCTCTGGAAACACCATATATTTT. Its translation is CASGMSPSSGNTIYF. The rearrangement uses TRBV12-5 and TRBJ1-3; D unclear. The V end was cut by 5 bases, the J end by 0 bases, with 11 bases between. Germline CDR1 is LGHNT and CDR2 is FRNRAP. CDR3 length: 15 amino acids.

This clone was seen a few times. The genes are TRBV7-8 and TRBJ2-5; D is perhaps TRBD1 (5 bases). The CDR3 sequence is 14 residues long. The germline V gene has CDR1 SGHVS and CDR2 FQNEAQ. V was shortened by 2 bases and J by 9 bases, with 16 bases between the two germline ends. The CDR3 DNA sequence: TGTGCCAGCAGCTTAACAGGCGGACGAGTCGCCCAGTACTTC. Its protein product is CASSLTGGRVAQYF.

The gene calls are TRBV18 and TRBJ2-2; D gene unclear. The germline CDR1 and CDR2 sequences are KGHSH and LQKENI. The CDR3 runs to 17 residues. Deletions cut 3 bases from V and 1 base from J, with 15 bases between. The CDR3 protein is CASSPREFTGNTGELFF. The CDR3, as DNA: TGTGCCAGCTCACCTCGAGAATTTACGGGGAACACCGGGGAGCTGTTTTTT.

This sequence joins TRBV5-5 and TRBJ2-1; TRBD2 agrees at 12 bases. V was clipped by 2 bases and J by 6 bases; unmatched bases: 6. The CDR3 is made up of 16 amino acids. The germline gives CDR1 SGHKS, CDR2 YYEKEE (reference sequence). This chain's CDR3 is CASSFEGTSGFNEQFF. The DNA of the CDR3 is TGTGCCAGCAGCTTCGAAGGGACTAGCGGGTTCAATGAGCAGTTCTTC.

This chain uses TRBV12-3 or TRBV12-4 with TRBJ1-1; D ambiguous. This CDR3 has 11 residues. V lost 6 bases and J 11 bases, leaving 13 bases between the germline ends. The CDR3 DNA is TGTGCCAGCAGCCAACATTCTCCGGCTTTCTTT. Amino acid sequence: CASSQHSPAFF.

The chain employs TRBV21-1 and TRBJ1-1; TRBD1 is the table's D call and was not checked against the DNA. TRBV21-1 is given as a pseudogene. The CDR3 consists of 15 residues. The CDR3 region is CASSDPDSLNTEAFF. The CDR3 region has the DNA TGTGCCAGCAGCGACCCAGACAGTTTGAACACTGAAGCTTTCTTT.

J is TRBJ1-2 and V is TRBV5-6; perhaps TRBD1 as D (5 bases). The ends were cut back, 1 base at V and 4 bases at J, with 11 bases in the middle. CDR3 size: 14 residues. Per the germline V gene, CDR1 is SGHDT and CDR2 is YYEEEE. The CDR3, as DNA: TGTGCCAGCAGCTTGCAGTCCAGGGTCTATGGCTACACCTTC. As protein: CASSLQSRVYGYTF.